This T cell receptor (beta chain) was recovered during a study of OX40 agonist ivuxolimab in advanced cancers. Study overall: Dose-escalation patients' cancers were hepatocellular carcinoma, melanoma, renal cell or head and neck cancer. Partial responses were seen in three patients, one with hepatocellular carcinoma and two with cutaneous melanoma. General study results and limits: With doses of 0.1 to 3.0 mg/kg, CD4+ and CD8+ blood T cells had undergone clonal expansion by week 6. CD8+ T cells (on average) carried more expanded clones than CD4+ T cells.

Libraries were prepared by immunoSEQ multiplex PCR; TCRdb keeps only in-frame clonotypes and omits some of them. Among approximately 66,000 clones, around 87% were seen once, and the ten largest hold roughly 6.5%. As concerns this clone: What it binds is unknown.

This receptor was taken from an adult with an advanced solid tumor such as melanoma, head and neck, liver or kidney cancer. The sample consisted of CD4+ or CD8+ T cells sorted from blood, taken in a trial of the OX40 agonist ivuxolimab.

DNA of the CDR3: TGTGCCACCGGACAGGGGACTGAAGCTTTCTTT. Protein product: CATGQGTEAFF. V and J are TRBV19 and TRBJ1-1, with 9 bases fitting TRBD1. V was clipped by 10 bases and J by 5 bases; unmatched bases: 2. The CDR3 spans 11 residues. Germline V gives CDR1 LNHDA, CDR2 SQIVND (reference sequence). Based on the CDR3 plus reference TRBV19 and TRBJ1-1, the full variable domain is DGGITQSPKYLFRKEGQNVTLSCEQNLNHDAMYWYRQDPGQGLRLIYYSQIVNDFQKGDIAEGYSVSREKKESFPLTVTSAQKNPTAFYLCATGQGTEAFFGQGTRLTVV.